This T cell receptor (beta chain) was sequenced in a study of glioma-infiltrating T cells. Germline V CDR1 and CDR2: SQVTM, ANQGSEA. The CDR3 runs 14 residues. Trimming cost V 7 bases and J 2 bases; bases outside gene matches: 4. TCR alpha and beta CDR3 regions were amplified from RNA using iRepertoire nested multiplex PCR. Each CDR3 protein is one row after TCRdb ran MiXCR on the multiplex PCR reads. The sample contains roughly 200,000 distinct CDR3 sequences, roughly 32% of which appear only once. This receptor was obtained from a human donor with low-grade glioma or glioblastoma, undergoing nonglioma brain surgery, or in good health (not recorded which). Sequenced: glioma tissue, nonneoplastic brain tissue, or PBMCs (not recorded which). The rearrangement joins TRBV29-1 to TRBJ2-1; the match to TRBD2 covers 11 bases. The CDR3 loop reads CSAPTSGAYNEQFF. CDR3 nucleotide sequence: TGCAGCGCTCCGACTAGCGGGGCCTACAATGAGCAGTTCTTC.